Listed here is a single TCR beta chain. These data belong to a study of OX40 agonist ivuxolimab in advanced cancers. Across the whole study: Patients in the trial were receiving intravenous ivuxolimab every 2 weeks, at doses of 0.01 to 10 mg/kg. Two cutaneous melanoma patients and one hepatocellular carcinoma patient, three in all, had partial responses.

Trimming pared 5 bases from V and 5 bases from J, leaving 16 bases between. CDR1 and CDR2 (germline): SEHNR, FQNEAQ (reference sequence). The CDR3 is made up of 15 amino acids. Profiled with immunoSEQ multiplex PCR; TCRdb holds only in-frame clones, not every one. The repertoire includes about 77,000 clones, roughly 91% of them detected once, and approximately 2.3% sits in the top ten. The starting material was CD4+ or CD8+ T cells sorted from blood, obtained in a trial of the OX40 agonist ivuxolimab. The receptor comes from an adult with an advanced solid tumor such as melanoma, head and neck, liver or kidney cancer. The chain is built from TRBV7-9 and TRBJ2-1, with D possibly being TRBD1 or TRBD2 (5 bases each). The CDR3 loop reads CASSHGGFRDNEQFF. The CDR3 DNA reads as TGTGCCAGCAGCCATGGGGGATTCAGGGACAATGAGCAGTTCTTC. Using reference TRBV7-9 and TRBJ2-1 for the parts outside the CDR3, the full variable domain is DTGVSQNPRHKITKRGQNVTFRCDPISEHNRLYWYRQTLGQGPEFLTYFQNEAQLEKSRLLSDRFSAERPKGSFSTLEIQRTEQGDSAMYLCASSHGGFRDNEQFFGPGTRLTVL.